This TCR beta chain was captured in a study of cytomegalovirus exposure and HLA in healthy donors. In the case of this clone: The antigen is unknown. An end of the junction differs from the germline gene, which may be a read error.

The donors, nominally healthy at sampling, likely had unrecorded immune exposures. Points from the study as a whole: A later analysis linked a missense variant in DCLRE1C to the trimming of TCR beta V and J genes. Testing in vitro showed a few CMV-associated chains specific for CMV antigens.

Primers included in the PCR were 60 Vbeta and 13 Jbeta primers. Sequencing was performed with immunoSEQ multiplex PCR; in TCRdb, only in-frame clones are kept and a portion is missing. The sample records 85,000 to 130,000 clones, 65% to 80% being singletons. Germline lookup yields CDR1 SQVTM and CDR2 ANQGSEA. This CDR3 spans 14 amino acids. Sequencing was carried out using PBMCs. This TCR derives from a male donor in good health and CMV-seropositive. The chain combines TRBV29-1 with TRBJ2-3, with D tentatively TRBD1 (6 bases). The CDR3 region has the DNA TGCAGCGCTGAACAGGGATCTAGCACAGATACGCAGTATTTT. Translated: CSAEQGSSTDTQYF.